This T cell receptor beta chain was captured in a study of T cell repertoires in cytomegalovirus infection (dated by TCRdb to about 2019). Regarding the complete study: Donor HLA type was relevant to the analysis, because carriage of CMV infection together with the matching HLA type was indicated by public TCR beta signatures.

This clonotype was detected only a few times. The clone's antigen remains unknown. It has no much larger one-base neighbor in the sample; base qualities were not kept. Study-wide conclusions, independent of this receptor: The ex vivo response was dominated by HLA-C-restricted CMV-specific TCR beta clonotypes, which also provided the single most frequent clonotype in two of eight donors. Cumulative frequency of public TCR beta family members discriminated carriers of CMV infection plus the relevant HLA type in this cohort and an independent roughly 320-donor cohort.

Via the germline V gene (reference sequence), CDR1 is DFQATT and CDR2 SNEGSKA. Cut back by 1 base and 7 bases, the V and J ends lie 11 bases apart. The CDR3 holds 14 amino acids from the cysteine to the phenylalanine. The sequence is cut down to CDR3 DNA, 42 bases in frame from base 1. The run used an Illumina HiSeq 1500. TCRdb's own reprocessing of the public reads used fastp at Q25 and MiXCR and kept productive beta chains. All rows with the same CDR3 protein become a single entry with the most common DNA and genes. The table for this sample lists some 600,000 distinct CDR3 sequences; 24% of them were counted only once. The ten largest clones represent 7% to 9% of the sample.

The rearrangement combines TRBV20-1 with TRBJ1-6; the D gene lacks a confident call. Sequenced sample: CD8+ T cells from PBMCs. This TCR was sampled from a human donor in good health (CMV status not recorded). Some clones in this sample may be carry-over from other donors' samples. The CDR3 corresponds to CSARVGGENSPLHF. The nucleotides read TGCAGTGCTAGAGTGGGTGGGGAGAATTCACCCCTCCACTTT.